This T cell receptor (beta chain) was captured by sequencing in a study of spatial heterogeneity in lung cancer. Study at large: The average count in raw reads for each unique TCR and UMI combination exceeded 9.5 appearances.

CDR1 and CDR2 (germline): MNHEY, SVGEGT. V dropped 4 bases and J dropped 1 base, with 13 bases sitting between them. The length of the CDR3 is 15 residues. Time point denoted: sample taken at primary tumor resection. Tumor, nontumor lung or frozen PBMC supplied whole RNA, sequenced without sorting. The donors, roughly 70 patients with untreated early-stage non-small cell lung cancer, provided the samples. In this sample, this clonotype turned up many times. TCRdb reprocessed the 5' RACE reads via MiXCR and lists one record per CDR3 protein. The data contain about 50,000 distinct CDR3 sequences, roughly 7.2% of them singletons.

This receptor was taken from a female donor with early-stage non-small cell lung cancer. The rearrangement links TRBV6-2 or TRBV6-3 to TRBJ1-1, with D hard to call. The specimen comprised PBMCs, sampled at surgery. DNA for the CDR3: TGTGCCAGCAGTTTCACGGAAGTTGGGAACACTGAAGCTTTCTTT. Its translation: CASSFTEVGNTEAFF.